Listed here are 30 T cell receptor beta chains from one sample, sequenced in a study of cytomegalovirus exposure and HLA in healthy donors. A multiplex PCR was run with 60 Vbeta primers and 13 Jbeta primers. Sequencing was performed with immunoSEQ multiplex PCR; in TCRdb, only in-frame clones are kept and a portion is missing. The table lists 70,000 or so clones, around 89% of them singletons. The sample taken for sequencing was PBMCs. Receptors originate from a woman in her 30s in good health and CMV-seropositive.

This sequence joins TRBV5-1 and TRBJ2-1; 9 bases map to TRBD2. J was trimmed by 1 base and V by 1 base; bases with no gene match: 3. The length of the CDR3 is 16 residues. The germline gives CDR1 SGHRS, CDR2 YFSETQ. The DNA for the CDR3 is TGCGCCAGCAGCTTGTTAGCGGGAGCGTCCTACAATGAGCAGTTCTTC. This sequence encodes CASSLLAGASYNEQFF.

This rearrangement joins TRBV18 to TRBJ2-7; TRBD2 is a possible D gene (5 bases). This CDR3 spans 13 amino acids. Deletions cut 8 bases from V and 0 bases from J, with 11 bases between. Germline loops: CDR1 KGHSH, CDR2 LQKENI. CDR3 loop: CASTGGFSYEQYF. The CDR3 DNA reads as TGTGCCAGCACTGGCGGGTTCTCCTACGAGCAGTACTTC.

The chain joins TRBV6-5 to TRBJ2-3; 10 bases are a match to TRBD2. V lost 6 bases and J lost 2; bases outside the gene matches: 5. This CDR3 is 15 amino acids long. Germline assignment: CDR1 MNHEY and CDR2 SVGAGI. The CDR3 DNA sequence: TGTGCCAGCAGCCCCGGGACTAGCGACACAGATACGCAGTATTTT. It specifies CASSPGTSDTDTQYF.

The chain joins TRBV28 to TRBJ2-7; 7 bases map to TRBD2. The CDR3 runs to 15 residues. The germline gives CDR1 MDHEN, CDR2 SYDVKM. J gave up 0 bases and V 2 bases, and 4 bases lay outside the gene matches. CDR3 amino acids: CASSLPSSGSYEQYF. As DNA, the CDR3 is TGTGCCAGCAGTTTACCCTCTAGCGGCTCCTACGAGCAGTACTTC.

This clone was counted a single time. The chain couples TRBV19 to TRBJ2-3, with TRBD1 matching 7 bases. V gave up 4 bases and J gave up 2 bases; unmatched junction bases: 3. The CDR3 consists of 14 residues. Germline CDR1 LNHDA, CDR2 SQIVND (reference sequence). The CDR3 sequence is CASSRQGYTDTQYF. CDR3 nucleotides: TGTGCCAGTAGTAGACAGGGTTACACAGATACGCAGTATTTT.

This clone was counted once. The J gene is TRBJ2-1, the V gene TRBV5-1, with TRBD2 identical over 10 bases. J gave up 10 bases and V 0 bases, and 4 bases lay outside the gene matches. The germline CDR1 and CDR2 sequences are SGHRS and YFSETQ. CDR3 length: 14 amino acids. Here the CDR3 DNA reads TGCGCCAGCAGCTTGGCTAGCGGGAGAGGAGAGCAGTTCTTC. Its translation is CASSLASGRGEQFF.

This sequence joins TRBV25-1 and TRBJ1-2; D possibly corresponds to TRBD1 (5 bases). Trimming removed 8 bases from V and 7 bases from J, with 17 bases in between. Per germline, CDR1 MGHDK and CDR2 SYGVNS. The CDR3 spans 13 residues. CDR3 loop: CASANVGGVGYTF. In nucleotides, the CDR3 is TGTGCCAGCGCCAATGTCGGGGGAGTTGGCTACACCTTC.

The J gene is TRBJ1-1, the V gene TRBV6-5; D remains ambiguous. The length of the CDR3 is 14 residues. Germline V gives CDR1 MNHEY, CDR2 SVGAGI. Trimming pared 6 bases from V and 7 bases from J, leaving 18 bases between. This CDR3 is CASSPGPTYLEAFF. In DNA form, the CDR3 reads TGTGCCAGCAGCCCAGGCCCCACGTACCTTGAAGCTTTCTTT.

This chain uses TRBV5-1 with TRBJ1-1, with D perhaps matching TRBD1 (6 bases). Trimming stripped 2 bases from V and 3 bases from J, with 11 bases between. Germline V gene lookup returns CDR1 SGHRS and CDR2 YFSETQ. The CDR3 is 14 residues long. CDR3 protein: CASSLHPGDTEAFF. The CDR3 DNA sequence: TGCGCCAGCAGCTTACACCCAGGGGACACTGAAGCTTTCTTT.

CDR3: CASSQDDQGGGYTF. The DNA for the CDR3 is TGTGCCAGCAGCCAAGATGATCAGGGGGGTGGCTACACCTTC. The chain uses TRBV4-2 and TRBJ1-2, with 7 bases lining up with TRBD1. J gave up 7 bases and V 0 bases, and 5 bases lay outside the gene matches. The germline V gene encodes CDR1 LGHNA and CDR2 YNFKEQ. The length of the CDR3 is 14 residues.

V gene TRBV2 combines with J gene TRBJ2-5, with D maybe TRBD2 (5 bases). CDR3 size: 15 residues. V was cut by 5 bases and J by 3 bases, with 16 bases left in between. Germline-derived CDR1 and CDR2 are SNHLY and FYNNEI. The CDR3 sequence is CASSWEGTREETQYF. In nucleotides, the CDR3 is TGTGCCAGCAGTTGGGAAGGAACTAGGGAAGAGACCCAGTACTTC.

This rearrangement joins TRBV2 to TRBJ1-4; 10 bases map to TRBD1. The CDR3 runs 17 residues. The V gene's germline CDR1 is SNHLY and CDR2 FYNNEI. Trimming at V came to 2 bases and at J to 8 bases, leaving 11 bases not matched to a gene. The CDR3 DNA is TGTGCCAGCAGTGAATGGGACAGGGGCGGATGGGGGGAAAAACTGTTTTTT. Residues: CASSEWDRGGWGEKLFF.

This clone was observed once. This chain uses TRBV19 with TRBJ2-5; D gene uncertain. Trimming cost V 5 bases and J 3 bases, with 4 bases left between them. This CDR3 contains 11 residues. Per germline, CDR1 LNHDA and CDR2 SQIVND (reference sequence). In nucleotides, the CDR3 is TGTGCCAGTAGTCAGAAAGAGACCCAGTACTTC. It codes for CASSQKETQYF.

The chain has TRBV5-1 and TRBJ2-7; the D gene is possibly TRBD1 (5 bases). In germline, CDR1 is SGHRS, CDR2 YFSETQ. CDR3 length equals 15 residues. Trimming took off 4 bases at V and 4 bases at J, with 18 bases between the two ends. This CDR3 reads CASSPAGPRGYEQYF. In DNA, the CDR3 is TGCGCCAGCAGCCCCGCAGGGCCCCGAGGTTACGAGCAGTACTTC.

The J gene is TRBJ2-7, the V gene TRBV5-4; 11 bases are shared with TRBD2. V shed 4 bases, J shed 9 bases, and the junction held 12 bases outside the gene matches. This CDR3 is built from 15 residues. Per germline, CDR1 SGHNT and CDR2 YYREEE (reference sequence). CDR3 coding DNA: TGTGCCAGCAGCGCTAAACTAGCGGGAGAACGTGTGCAGTACTTC. Its protein is CASSAKLAGERVQYF.

The chain recombines TRBV5-1 with TRBJ2-1; 7 positions match TRBD2. Germline V gives CDR1 SGHRS, CDR2 YFSETQ. There are 18 residues in the CDR3. The trim removed 0 bases at V and 4 bases at J, leaving 13 bases unmatched. CDR3 protein: CASSLARGRASNYNEQFF. CDR3 DNA sequence: TGCGCCAGCAGCTTGGCACGGGGGAGGGCCTCGAATTACAATGAGCAGTTCTTC.

The genes are TRBV7-6 and TRBJ1-5; D is unresolved. Germline V lookup: CDR1 SGHVS, CDR2 FNYEAQ. The CDR3 length is 13 residues. Trimming took off 2 bases at V and 5 bases at J, with 7 bases between the two ends. Here the CDR3 reads CASSLSEDQPQHF. Written as DNA, the CDR3 is TGTGCCAGCAGCTTATCCGAGGATCAGCCCCAGCATTTT.

This chain connects TRBV30 to TRBJ2-3; D remains unclear. The CDR3 contains 10 residues. V lost 8 bases and J lost 0, with 3 bases in between. From germline, CDR1 is GTSNPN and CDR2 SVGIG (reference sequence). The CDR3: CALSTDTQYF. Written as DNA, the CDR3 is TGTGCCCTTAGCACAGATACGCAGTATTTT. The full variable domain, completed using reference TRBV30 and TRBJ2-3, is SQTIHQWPATLVQPVGSPLSLECTVEGTSNPNLYWYRQAAGRGLQLLFYSVGIGQISSEVPQNLSASRPQDRQFILSSKKLLLSDSGFYLCALSTDTQYFGPGTRLTVL.

This clone was counted only a few times. The V call is TRBV5-1, the J call TRBJ1-2, with D possibly being TRBD1 (6 bases). The germline V gene encodes CDR1 SGHRS and CDR2 YFSETQ. Deletions cut 0 bases from V and 4 bases from J, with 10 bases between. This CDR3 is built from 14 residues. CDR3 in DNA: TGCGCCAGCAGCTTGGATCCAGGGGCCTATGGCTACACCTTC. Translation: CASSLDPGAYGYTF.

The V call is TRBV28, the J call TRBJ1-5; 8 bases match TRBD1. This CDR3 has 14 amino acids. Germline V gene data show CDR1 as MDHEN and CDR2 as SYDVKM. Trimming at V came to 5 bases and at J to 10 bases, leaving 10 bases not matched to a gene. The CDR3 coding sequence is TGTGCCAGCAGTCGCGTCCCGGGACAGGTCCCCCAGCATTTT. It codes for CASSRVPGQVPQHF.

The chain links TRBV5-1 to TRBJ2-7; TRBD2 is a possible D gene (6 bases). CDR1 and CDR2 from the germline V gene are SGHRS and YFSETQ. The V end lost 4 bases, the J end lost 1 base, and 18 bases lay between the germline ends. The CDR3 sequence is 16 residues long. CDR3 amino acids: CASSLIAAAGSYEQYF. CDR3 bases: TGCGCCAGCAGCCTAATCGCCGCAGCGGGTTCCTACGAGCAGTACTTC.

Only a few counts were recorded for this clone. Other DNA sequences within the sample encode an identical CDR3. The CDR3 region has the DNA TGTGCCAGCAGTTACTCGGGGGGGTCCTACAATGAGCAGTTCTTC. This translates into CASSYSGGSYNEQFF. V gene TRBV6-5 combines with J gene TRBJ2-1, with 7 bases aligning to TRBD2. The CDR3 consists of 15 residues. After removal of 0 bases from V and 1 base from J, the junction contained 0 bases not matched to a gene. Germline V CDR1 and CDR2: MNHEY, SVGAGI.

This clone was observed once. This chain uses TRBV7-6 with TRBJ1-1, with D tentatively TRBD1 (5 bases). V lost 4 bases, J lost 3 bases, and 9 bases lay in between. The CDR3 runs 13 residues. The germline V gene has CDR1 SGHVS and CDR2 FNYEAQ. DNA of the CDR3: TGTGCCAGCAGCTCGGGACTGTACACTGAAGCTTTCTTT. This gives the protein CASSSGLYTEAFF.

The chain joins TRBV7-3 to TRBJ2-2, with 10 positions matching TRBD2. V dropped 5 bases and J dropped 6; count of bases not matched to a gene: 9. The CDR3 has 16 amino acids. CDR1 and CDR2 (germline): SGHTA, FQGTGA. CDR3: CASSIVASGRAGELFF. CDR3 bases: TGTGCCAGCAGCATAGTGGCTAGCGGGAGAGCCGGGGAGCTGTTTTTT.

The V and J genes are TRBV5-1 and TRBJ2-3, with TRBD2 as a possible D gene (6 bases). V was pared by 3 bases and J by 4 bases, with 21 bases between. Per the germline V gene, CDR1 is SGHRS and CDR2 is YFSETQ. The CDR3 length is 17 residues. The DNA for the CDR3 is TGCGCCAGCAGCTACTCCCCCGGGACTCCAGTCCCAGATACGCAGTATTTT. Translating gives CASSYSPGTPVPDTQYF.

As DNA, the CDR3 is TGCGCCAGCAGCTTGATCCCCGGGACATCTGGGGCCAACGTCCTGACTTTC. Encoded protein: CASSLIPGTSGANVLTF. This chain uses TRBV5-1 with TRBJ2-6, with D perhaps matching TRBD1 (6 bases). The V end lost 1 base, the J end lost 1 base, and 12 bases lay between the germline ends. There are 17 residues in the CDR3. Germline CDR1 SGHRS, CDR2 YFSETQ.

The chain recombines TRBV28 with TRBJ2-5, with D unresolved. The CDR3 is made up of 12 amino acids. Trimming took off 6 bases at V and 1 base at J, with 6 bases between the two ends. Germline V gene sequence: CDR1 MDHEN, CDR2 SYDVKM. The CDR3 nucleotides are TGTGCCAGCAGGTCTCGCCAAGAGACCCAGTACTTC. Translation gives CASRSRQETQYF.

The chain uses TRBV27 and TRBJ1-2; 7 bases align to TRBD1. Germline CDR1 is MNHEY and CDR2 is SMNVEV (reference sequence). V was clipped by 5 bases and J by 8 bases; unmatched bases: 8. CDR3 size: 13 residues. CDR3 amino acids: CASSPGQTSGYTF. The DNA of the CDR3 is TGTGCCAGCAGTCCGGGACAGACTTCGGGCTACACCTTC.

This clone was found once. V and J are TRBV7-3 and TRBJ2-7, with 8 bases fitting TRBD2. The trim removed 5 bases at V and 6 bases at J, leaving 6 bases unmatched. CDR1 is SGHTA, CDR2 FQGTGA, per germline. CDR3 size: 13 residues. CDR3 in amino acids: CASSLGLASEQYF. The CDR3 coding sequence is TGTGCCAGCAGCCTAGGACTAGCCTCCGAGCAGTACTTC.

The chain employs TRBV6-6 and TRBJ2-1, with TRBD2 matching over 11 bases. This CDR3 comprises 13 residues. Germline V CDR1 and CDR2: MNHNY, SVGAGI (reference sequence). V gave up 10 bases and J gave up 7 bases; unmatched junction bases: 6. The chain's CDR3 is CATLLAGENEQFF. CDR3 DNA sequence: TGTGCCACCCTACTAGCGGGAGAGAATGAGCAGTTCTTC.